The T cell receptor beta chain under discussion was sequenced for a study of OX40 agonist ivuxolimab in advanced cancers. The CDR3 is 13 residues long. V was shortened by 4 bases and J by 7 bases, with 14 bases between the two germline ends. The germline V gene has CDR1 SGHDT and CDR2 YYEEEE. Data came from immunoSEQ multiplex PCR; TCRdb stores just in-frame clones and leaves some out. The data contain about 10,000 clones, 65% to 85% of them seen just once; the ten biggest clones take up about 10%. This sequence was found in an adult with an advanced solid tumor such as melanoma, head and neck, liver or kidney cancer. The V gene is TRBV5-6, the J gene TRBJ1-2; D perhaps matches TRBD1 (6 bases). The sequencing used CD4+ or CD8+ T cells sorted from blood, collected in a trial of the OX40 agonist ivuxolimab. The CDR3 loop is CASSSLGGGGYTF. In DNA, the CDR3 is TGTGCCAGCAGCAGCCTAGGGGGGGGTGGCTACACCTTC.